This T cell receptor (beta chain) emerged from a study of blood T cell repertoires in COVID-19. Study as a whole: Spain, Italy and the United States supplied samples that represented acute and convalescent COVID-19. T cells, B-cell-depleted T cells, or PBMCs provided the cDNA or gDNA that served as material.

Germline CDR1 DFQATT, CDR2 SNEGSKA (reference sequence). CDR3 size: 13 residues. Trimming removed 3 bases from V and 1 base from J, with 10 bases in between. Source study methods: Amplification with reference gene primers provided the estimates of nucleated cell counts. Libraries were prepared by immunoSEQ multiplex PCR; TCRdb keeps only in-frame clonotypes and omits some of them. The DNA gave D and trimming, while V, J and clone size come from that table. The table lists a few hundred thousand clones, around 83% of them singletons. This TCR was sampled from a woman in her forties or fifties with acute or convalescent COVID-19. Sequenced: peripheral blood. V usage is TRBV20-1 and J usage is TRBJ2-7, with D possibly being TRBD2 (5 bases). The CDR3 reads CSASFEGSYEQYV. In nucleotides, the CDR3 is TGCAGTGCTAGTTTCGAGGGATCCTACGAGCAGTACGTC.